A single sample gave rise to the 20 T cell receptor beta chains below, sequenced in a study of blood T cell repertoires in COVID-19. Profiled with immunoSEQ multiplex PCR; TCRdb holds only in-frame clones, not every one. Among around 250,000 clones listed, roughly nine tenths were seen once. The sequenced sample consisted of peripheral blood. Every receptor here comes from a man aged 60 to 69 with acute or convalescent COVID-19.

This chain joins TRBV28 and TRBJ1-1, with TRBD1 identical over 9 bases. CDR1 and CDR2 from the germline V gene are MDHEN and SYDVKM. V was pared by 7 bases and J by 5 bases, with 8 bases of the junction left unmatched. The CDR3 is 14 residues long. The CDR3 nucleotides read TGTGCCAGCAATATCGGGACAGGGTGGACTGAAGCTTTCTTT. It specifies CASNIGTGWTEAFF.

This chain connects TRBV10-3 to TRBJ2-3; D is perhaps TRBD1 (7 bases). Trimming took 6 bases from V and 0 from J, leaving 25 bases between them. Germline-derived CDR1 and CDR2 are ENHRY and SYGVKD. CDR3 length: 19 residues. CDR3 protein: CAISALAGQQTPSTDTQYF. CDR3 nucleotides: TGTGCCATCAGCGCCCTTGCGGGACAGCAGACGCCTAGCACAGATACGCAGTATTTT.

This rearrangement joins TRBV5-1 to TRBJ2-7; the D gene is possibly TRBD1 (5 bases). The V gene lost 3 bases and the J gene lost 0 bases, with 13 bases spanning the gap. Germline V gene sequence: CDR1 SGHRS, CDR2 YFSETQ. CDR3 length: 15 residues. In DNA form, the CDR3 reads TGCGCCAGCAGCTCCACAGGCGATCTCTCCTACGAGCAGTACTTC. This translates into CASSSTGDLSYEQYF.

The chain has TRBV24-1 and TRBJ1-2, with no clear D. Trimming removed 2 bases at V and 6 bases at J, with 9 bases between. CDR1 is KGHDR, CDR2 SFDVKD, per germline. This CDR3 comprises 13 residues. The CDR3 DNA reads as TGTGCCACCAGTGATTATCCGGGAGATGGCTACACCTTC. Translating it yields CATSDYPGDGYTF.

The chain employs TRBV6-5 and TRBJ1-1, with a possible D match to TRBD1 (6 bases). This CDR3 has 15 residues. Germline V CDR1 and CDR2: MNHEY, SVGAGI. V lost 4 bases and J lost 2, with 14 bases in between. This CDR3 reads CASSSAGGTNTEAFF. CDR3 DNA sequence: TGTGCCAGCAGTTCTGCGGGGGGCACCAACACTGAAGCTTTCTTT.

V gene TRBV30 combines with J gene TRBJ2-3; D is ambiguous. Per germline, CDR1 GTSNPN and CDR2 SVGIG (reference sequence). The CDR3 covers 14 residues. V lost 0 bases and J 4 bases, leaving 11 bases between the germline ends. CDR3 nucleotide sequence: TGTGCCTGGAGTGTACGAGGTGCGCCAGATACGCAGTATTTT. Translated: CAWSVRGAPDTQYF.

This chain joins TRBV5-1 and TRBJ2-7; TRBD1 matches at 10 bases. The CDR3 has 14 amino acids. V was clipped by 5 bases and J by 6 bases; unmatched bases: 8. Germline CDR1 is SGHRS and CDR2 is YFSETQ. CDR3 nucleotide sequence: TGCGCCAGCAGTCTTGGCAGGACAGGGGGCGAGCAGTACTTC. Its protein is CASSLGRTGGEQYF.

The rearrangement uses TRBV7-3 and TRBJ1-5, with D unresolved. Between the trimmed V and J ends, which lost 2 bases and 5 bases, there was a span of 7 bases. The length of the CDR3 is 13 residues. Germline CDR1 SGHTA, CDR2 FQGTGA. CDR3 sequence: CASSLGPDQPQHF. Here the CDR3 DNA reads TGTGCCAGCAGCTTAGGCCCCGATCAGCCCCAGCATTTT.

The chain uses TRBV5-1 and TRBJ2-7; D is perhaps TRBD1 (6 bases). Trimming stripped 4 bases from V and 2 bases from J, with 19 bases between. From germline, CDR1 is SGHRS and CDR2 YFSETQ. The CDR3 extends over 16 amino acids. The DNA of the CDR3 is TGCGCCAGCAGCACTCTGGACAGCCTCGCCGCCTACGAGCAGTACTTC. Translating gives CASSTLDSLAAYEQYF.

The genes are TRBV2 and TRBJ2-1; D possibly corresponds to TRBD1 (6 bases). From germline, CDR1 is SNHLY and CDR2 FYNNEI. V shed 6 bases and J shed 12 bases, with 18 bases lying between them. The CDR3 extends over 13 amino acids. CDR3 residues: CASSRDVGAGQFF. The DNA of the CDR3 is TGTGCCAGCAGCCGAGATGTGGGGGCCGGGCAGTTCTTC.

The chain joins TRBV6-6 to TRBJ2-7; 7 bases line up with TRBD2. Germline CDR1 is MNHNY and CDR2 is SVGAGI (reference sequence). Trimming cost V 5 bases and J 2 bases; bases outside gene matches: 6. The CDR3 totals 14 residues. CDR3 DNA: TGTGCCAGCAGTCAAGAAGCGGGGCCCTACGAGCAGTACTTC. This sequence encodes CASSQEAGPYEQYF.

J is TRBJ2-5 and V is TRBV7-2; no clear D gene. This CDR3 has 13 amino acids. V lost 2 bases and J lost 4, with 8 bases in between. Germline values: CDR1 SGHTA, CDR2 FQGNSA. CDR3 residues: CASSLPRPETQYF. The CDR3 DNA reads TGTGCCAGCAGCTTACCTAGGCCAGAGACCCAGTACTTC.

The V gene is TRBV2, the J gene TRBJ1-2; 9 bases match TRBD1. The CDR3 is made up of 11 amino acids. V shed 10 bases and J 8 bases; nucleotides not matched to a gene: 5. Per germline, CDR1 SNHLY and CDR2 FYNNEI. CDR3 residues: CATSQGAGYTF. CDR3 DNA sequence: TGTGCCACCTCACAGGGGGCGGGCTACACCTTC.

V gene TRBV10-1 combines with J gene TRBJ1-2; D gene uncertain. Germline V gives CDR1 WNHNN, CDR2 SYGVQD (reference sequence). The CDR3 length is 13 residues. V dropped 2 bases and J dropped 2 bases, with 6 bases sitting between them. This CDR3 is CASSEPLNYGYTF. DNA for the CDR3: TGCGCCAGCAGTGAGCCCCTCAACTATGGCTACACCTTC.

There are a few counts of this clone. The rearrangement joins TRBV9 to TRBJ2-2; 8 bases agree with TRBD2. CDR3 length: 14 amino acids. Per germline, CDR1 SGDLS and CDR2 YYNGEE. Trimming removed 6 bases from V and 7 bases from J; junction bases left unmatched: 8. CDR3 DNA: TGTGCCAGCACCAAGCGGGAGCGGGTCGGGGAGCTGTTTTTT. It yields the protein CASTKRERVGELFF.

J is TRBJ1-2 and V is TRBV5-1; a possible D gene is TRBD1 (6 bases). Germline V CDR1 and CDR2: SGHRS, YFSETQ. The CDR3 consists of 13 residues. Trimming pared 5 bases from V and 3 bases from J, leaving 11 bases between. The CDR3 region has the DNA TGCGCCAGCAGGGGGGGGCGTTACTATGGCTACACCTTC. It specifies CASRGGRYYGYTF.

The J gene is TRBJ2-7, the V gene TRBV5-6, with 7 nucleotides matching TRBD2. Looked up from germline, CDR1 is SGHDT and CDR2 is YYEEEE. The CDR3 spans 15 residues. The V segment lost 0 bases and the J segment 3 bases; nucleotides outside the gene matches: 6. CDR3 DNA sequence: TGTGCCAGCAGCTTGGGAACGGGAGGAGGCTACGAGCAGTACTTC. It translates to CASSLGTGGGYEQYF.

The J gene is TRBJ1-4, the V gene TRBV28; D might be TRBD1 (6 bases). The CDR3 runs to 14 residues. The V and J ends lost 4 bases and 6 bases respectively, with 12 bases between them. Germline-derived CDR1 and CDR2 are MDHEN and SYDVKM. CDR3 loop: CASSWGGRDEKLFF. The CDR3 DNA follows: TGTGCCAGCAGTTGGGGGGGCAGGGATGAAAAACTGTTTTTT.

This chain links TRBV4-3 with TRBJ1-2; possibly TRBD1 for D (5 bases). This CDR3 spans 13 amino acids. Germline CDR1 LGHNA, CDR2 YSLEER. Deletions cut 1 base from V and 8 bases from J, with 11 bases between. For the CDR3, the DNA is TGCGCCAGCAGCCAAGCCCAGGGAGGAGGCTACACCTTC. Translated, it gives CASSQAQGGGYTF.

The chain uses TRBV7-9 and TRBJ2-2, with TRBD2 identical over 11 bases. V was clipped by 4 bases and J by 1 base; unmatched bases: 8. Germline V gives CDR1 SEHNR, CDR2 FQNEAQ (reference sequence). This CDR3 is built from 18 residues. The DNA of the CDR3 is TGTGCCAGCAGCTCCCGGACGGGACTAGCGGTGAACACCGGGGAGCTGTTTTTT. This translates into CASSSRTGLAVNTGELFF.